What follows is one T cell receptor (beta chain) and its context. The data derive from a study of T cell changes during pregnancy in multiple sclerosis. The table came from immunoSEQ multiplex PCR; TCRdb's copy has only in-frame clones and leaves some out. The repertoire holds fewer than 85,000 clones, roughly 93% seen once, with about 2.5% in the top ten. CDR1 LNHDA and CDR2 SQIVND come from the germline V gene (reference sequence). This CDR3 has 14 residues. V gave up 4 bases and J gave up 8 bases, with 15 bases separating them. Sequences were derived from peripheral blood, sampled in the second trimester of pregnancy. The origin of this receptor is a female donor with multiple sclerosis, enrolled in a pregnancy study. The chain employs TRBV19 and TRBJ2-4, with D possibly matching TRBD2 (5 bases). CDR3: CASSNRDLFHIQYF. CDR3 nucleotide sequence: TGTGCCAGTAGTAACCGGGATCTTTTCCACATTCAGTACTTC.